Below are 20 T cell receptor beta chains sequenced from a single sample in a study of cytomegalovirus exposure and HLA in healthy donors. It was with 60 Vbeta and 13 Jbeta primers that the PCR ran. Clones were read by immunoSEQ multiplex PCR, and TCRdb kept only the in-frame ones, dropping some. The sample records hundreds of thousands of clones, 83% being singletons. Source material: PBMCs. Receptors originate from a girl aged 10 to 17 in good health and CMV-seronegative.

The rearrangement joins TRBV19 to TRBJ1-4; TRBD1 is a possible D gene (6 bases). CDR1 and CDR2 from the germline V gene are LNHDA and SQIVND (reference sequence). V dropped 6 bases and J dropped 3 bases, with 14 bases sitting between them. This CDR3 region has 15 residues. CDR3 DNA: TGTGCCAGTAGCCGACTGGACAGCCCTAATGAAAAACTGTTTTTT. Protein: CASSRLDSPNEKLFF. Supplemented by reference TRBV19 and TRBJ1-4, the full variable domain reads DGGITQSPKYLFRKEGQNVTLSCEQNLNHDAMYWYRQDPGQGLRLIYYSQIVNDFQKGDIAEGYSVSREKKESFPLTVTSAQKNPTAFYLCASSRLDSPNEKLFFGSGTQLSVL.

The chain joins TRBV28 to TRBJ1-2; no firm D call. The V end lost 2 bases, the J end lost 5 bases, and 9 bases lay between the germline ends. This CDR3 region has 13 residues. The germline V gene encodes CDR1 MDHEN and CDR2 SYDVKM. CDR3 nucleotides: TGTGCCAGCAGTTTAACCGGGGAGTATGGCTACACCTTC. Translation gives CASSLTGEYGYTF.

The gene calls are TRBV6-5 and TRBJ1-2; possible D gene TRBD1, 5 bases. Germline values: CDR1 MNHEY, CDR2 SVGAGI. This CDR3 has 13 residues. The germline V and J ends were trimmed by 5 bases and 4 bases, with 11 bases remaining between them. CDR3 nucleotides: TGTGCCAGCAGTACAACAGGTTTCTATGGCTACACCTTC. Translation gives CASSTTGFYGYTF.

The chain links TRBV27 to TRBJ2-7, with no clear D. Germline-derived CDR1 and CDR2 are MNHEY and SMNVEV (reference sequence). V was cut by 5 bases and J by 0 bases, with 11 bases left in between. This CDR3 comprises 14 residues. CDR3 sequence reads: CASSPNFSSYEQYF. Written as DNA, the CDR3 is TGTGCCAGCAGTCCCAATTTTAGCTCCTACGAGCAGTACTTC.

V gene TRBV6-1 combines with J gene TRBJ2-5; 9 nucleotides match TRBD1. This CDR3 spans 15 amino acids. V trimming: 6 bases; J trimming: 6 bases; junction bases outside the gene matches: 11. Germline V lookup: CDR1 MNHNS, CDR2 SASEGT. The CDR3 coding sequence is TGTGCCAGCAGCCGGGGGACAGGGCAGGAGAAGACCCAGTACTTC. Its protein product is CASSRGTGQEKTQYF.

The J gene is TRBJ2-1, the V gene TRBV6-6; 8 bases are shared with TRBD1. Germline values: CDR1 MNHNY, CDR2 SVGAGI (reference sequence). This CDR3 comprises 16 residues. J lost 8 bases, V lost 6 bases, and 15 bases had no gene match. DNA of the CDR3: TGTGCCAGCAGCCCAGACAGGGGCCCGGTGCAAGATGAGCAGTTCTTC. This codes for CASSPDRGPVQDEQFF.

The chain is built from TRBV4-1 and TRBJ2-1, with 7 bases lining up with TRBD2. Germline assignment: CDR1 MGHRA and CDR2 YSYEKL. This CDR3 region has 16 residues. V shed 2 bases, J shed 4 bases, and the junction held 8 bases outside the gene matches. This CDR3 is CASSQIRQAGYNEQFF. In nucleotides, the CDR3 is TGCGCCAGCAGCCAAATCAGACAAGCGGGGTACAATGAGCAGTTCTTC.

The CDR3: CASSPWGGEGYTF. Written as DNA, the CDR3 is TGTGCCAGCAGCCCTTGGGGCGGTGAGGGCTACACCTTC. The chain joins TRBV7-3 to TRBJ1-2, with TRBD1 as a possible D gene (5 bases). This CDR3 has 13 residues. In germline, CDR1 is SGHTA, CDR2 FQGTGA. Trimming pared 5 bases from V and 8 bases from J, leaving 15 bases between.

In this sample, this clone turned up once. The genes are TRBV19 and TRBJ1-2, with D maybe TRBD1 (5 bases). The CDR3 totals 17 residues. In germline, CDR1 is LNHDA, CDR2 SQIVND (reference sequence). Deletions cut 4 bases from V and 5 bases from J, with 23 bases between. CDR3 DNA: TGTGCCAGTAGTAGAGATTACTCGGGGGTTCTATGGTATGGCTACACCTTC. Encoded protein: CASSRDYSGVLWYGYTF.

This clone has just one count. Because the CDR3's place on the DNA is in doubt, the DNA is left out and the CDR3 is given as listed by TCRdb. The J gene is TRBJ2-3, the V gene TRBV27; the D segment call TRBD1 is taken from the table without a DNA check. The V gene's germline CDR1 is MNHEY and CDR2 SMNVEV (reference sequence). The CDR3 is 12 residues long, counting both termini. CDR3 loop: CASSSSSRVEYF.

The chain has TRBV28 and TRBJ1-1; 7 bases are a match to TRBD1. CDR1 is MDHEN and CDR2 is SYDVKM in the germline V gene. This CDR3 is 14 amino acids long. Trimming took 5 bases from V and 8 from J; bases not matched to a gene: 11. CDR3 bases: TGTGCCAGCAGTACACTGGACAGGCCGTCGGAAGCTTTCTTT. Translation: CASSTLDRPSEAFF.

This clone was picked up one time. This same CDR3 is encoded by further DNA sequences in the sample. J is TRBJ2-7 and V is TRBV27; tentatively, D is TRBD2 (6 bases). CDR3 size: 14 residues. The germline gives CDR1 MNHEY, CDR2 SMNVEV (reference sequence). V gave up 4 bases and J gave up 0 bases, with 10 bases separating them. CDR3 residues: CASSYRGSSYEQYF. CDR3 bases: TGTGCCAGCAGTTACCGGGGGTCCTCCTACGAGCAGTACTTC.

This clone was recorded only once. The gene calls are TRBV28 and TRBJ2-7; 7 bases align to TRBD1. Germline V gene lookup returns CDR1 MDHEN and CDR2 SYDVKM. J gave up 5 bases and V 7 bases, and 5 bases lay outside the gene matches. This CDR3 region has 12 residues. This CDR3 reads CASITGANEQYF. CDR3 coding DNA: TGTGCCAGCATTACAGGGGCTAACGAGCAGTACTTC.

V gene TRBV7-3 combines with J gene TRBJ2-3, with 10 bases fitting TRBD1. The J segment lost 2 bases and the V segment lost 4 bases, leaving 12 bases of the junction unmatched. Per the germline V gene, CDR1 is SGHTA and CDR2 is FQGTGA. The CDR3 extends over 18 amino acids. The CDR3 nucleotides read TGTGCCAGCAGCTCCGGGCCTCGACAGGGGGCTATCACAGATACGCAGTATTTT. Translated: CASSSGPRQGAITDTQYF.

V and J are TRBV6-1 and TRBJ2-7, with TRBD1 matching over 7 bases. Germline lookup yields CDR1 MNHNS and CDR2 SASEGT. This CDR3 comprises 14 residues. Germline trimming cut 8 bases from V and 4 bases from J; bases unmatched to any gene: 11. The CDR3 DNA sequence: TGTGCCAGCGATATTTTTGGACAGGCATACGAGCAGTACTTC. Translated: CASDIFGQAYEQYF.

V usage is TRBV7-9 and J usage is TRBJ2-5, with 10 bases identical to TRBD1. V dropped 6 bases and J dropped 1; count of bases not matched to a gene: 17. The CDR3 is 19 amino acids. Germline CDR1 is SEHNR and CDR2 is FQNEAQ (reference sequence). The CDR3 DNA sequence: TGTGCCAGCAGGACCTTCGGGACGGGACAGGGGTACGTCCAAGAGACCCAGTACTTC. As protein: CASRTFGTGQGYVQETQYF.

The table lists this clone with a count of one. This chain connects TRBV19 to TRBJ1-5; the D is unclear. Germline CDR1 LNHDA, CDR2 SQIVND (reference sequence). Trimming cost V 3 bases and J 10 bases, with 19 bases left between them. The CDR3 runs 15 residues. In DNA form, the CDR3 reads TGTGCCAGTAGTATCCCTGACCCACGGGGAGACCCCCAGCATTTT. Translating gives CASSIPDPRGDPQHF.

The V call is TRBV9, the J call TRBJ2-3; 7 nucleotides agree with TRBD1. Trimming cost V 3 bases and J 0 bases; bases outside gene matches: 7. The CDR3 consists of 16 residues. Germline loops: CDR1 SGDLS, CDR2 YYNGEE. The CDR3 sequence is CASSAWGTVSTDTQYF. CDR3 bases: TGTGCCAGCAGCGCCTGGGGGACAGTTAGCACAGATACGCAGTATTTT.

The chain has TRBV29-1 and TRBJ2-7, with D possibly matching TRBD2 (7 bases). The CDR3 extends over 13 amino acids. V was pared by 7 bases and J by 5 bases, with 18 bases between. Germline V gives CDR1 SQVTM, CDR2 ANQGSEA. CDR3: CSGGGGNSHEQYF. The CDR3 coding sequence is TGCAGCGGGGGCGGGGGCAATTCCCACGAGCAGTACTTC.

This chain links TRBV11-3 with TRBJ2-3; D might be TRBD2 (7 bases). The germline CDR1 and CDR2 sequences are SGHNT and YENEEA. This CDR3 is built from 18 residues. V was clipped by 1 base and J by 4 bases, with 21 bases between them. Written as DNA, the CDR3 is TGTGCCAGCAGCTTAGGAGTCGCGGGGGCGCCCCTTGCAGATACGCAGTATTTT. Translated, it gives CASSLGVAGAPLADTQYF.